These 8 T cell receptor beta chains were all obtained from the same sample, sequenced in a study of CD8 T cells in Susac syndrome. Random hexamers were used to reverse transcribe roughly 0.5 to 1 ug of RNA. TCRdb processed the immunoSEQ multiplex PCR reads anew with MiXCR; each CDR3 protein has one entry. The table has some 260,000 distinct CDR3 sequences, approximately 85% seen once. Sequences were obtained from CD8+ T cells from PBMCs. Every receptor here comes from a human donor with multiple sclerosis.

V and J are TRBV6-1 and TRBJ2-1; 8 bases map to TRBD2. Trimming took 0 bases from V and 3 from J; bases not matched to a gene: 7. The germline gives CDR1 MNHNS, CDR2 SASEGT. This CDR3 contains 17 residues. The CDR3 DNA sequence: TGTGCCAGCAGTGAAGCGCCGGGACTAGTATTCTACAATGAGCAGTTCTTC. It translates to CASSEAPGLVFYNEQFF.

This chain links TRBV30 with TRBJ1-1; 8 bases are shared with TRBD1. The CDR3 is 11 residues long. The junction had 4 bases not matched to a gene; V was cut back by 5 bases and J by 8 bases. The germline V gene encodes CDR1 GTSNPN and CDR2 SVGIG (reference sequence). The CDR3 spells CAWEQGGEAFF. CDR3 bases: TGTGCCTGGGAACAGGGGGGCGAAGCTTTCTTT.

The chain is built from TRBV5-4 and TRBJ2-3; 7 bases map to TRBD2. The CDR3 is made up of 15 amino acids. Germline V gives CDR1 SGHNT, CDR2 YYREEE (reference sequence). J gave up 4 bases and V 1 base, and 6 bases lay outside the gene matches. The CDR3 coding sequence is TGTGCCAGCAGCTTGCTGCGGGAGAGTTCAGATACGCAGTATTTT. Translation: CASSLLRESSDTQYF.

The CDR3 DNA sequence: TGTGCCAGCAGTCACTCTCACTCAGACCTGGGCACAGATACGCAGTATTTT. Its translation: CASSHSHSDLGTDTQYF. This sequence joins TRBV27 and TRBJ2-3; D uncertain. The CDR3 extends over 17 amino acids. Trimming removed 5 bases from V and 1 base from J, with 19 bases in between. Germline V CDR1 and CDR2: MNHEY, SMNVEV (reference sequence).

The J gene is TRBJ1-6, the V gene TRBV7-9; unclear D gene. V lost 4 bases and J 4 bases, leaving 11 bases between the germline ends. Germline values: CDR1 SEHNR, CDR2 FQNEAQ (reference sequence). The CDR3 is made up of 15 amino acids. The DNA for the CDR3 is TGTGCCAGCAGCTCACCACGGGTGTATAATTCACCCCTCCACTTT. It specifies CASSSPRVYNSPLHF.

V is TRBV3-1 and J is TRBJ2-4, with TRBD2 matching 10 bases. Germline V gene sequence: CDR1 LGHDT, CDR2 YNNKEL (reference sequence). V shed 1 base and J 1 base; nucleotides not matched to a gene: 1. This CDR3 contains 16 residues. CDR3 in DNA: TGTGCCAGCAGCCAAGGGACTAGCGGCGCCAAAAACATTCAGTACTTC. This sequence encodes CASSQGTSGAKNIQYF.

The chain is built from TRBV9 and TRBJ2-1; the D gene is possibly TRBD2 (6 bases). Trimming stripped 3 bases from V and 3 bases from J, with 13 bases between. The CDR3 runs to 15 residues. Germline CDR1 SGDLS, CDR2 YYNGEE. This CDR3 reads CASSETGVIYNEQFF. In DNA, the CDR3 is TGTGCCAGCAGCGAGACGGGAGTTATCTACAATGAGCAGTTCTTC.

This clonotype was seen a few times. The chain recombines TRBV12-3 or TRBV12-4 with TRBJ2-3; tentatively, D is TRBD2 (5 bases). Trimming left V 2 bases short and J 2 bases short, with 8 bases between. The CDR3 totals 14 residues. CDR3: CASSLRGATDTQYF. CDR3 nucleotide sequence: TGTGCCAGCAGTTTACGGGGAGCCACAGATACGCAGTATTTT.